This T cell receptor (beta chain) is from a study of T cell responses to AZD1222 COVID-19 vaccine. General study results and limits: Recipients of two AZD1222 doses showed rising Spike-specific TCR breadth and depth.

Sequencing used immunoSEQ multiplex PCR; TCRdb keeps in-frame clones, though not all of them. The sample carries more than 85,000 clones, more than 75% recorded once. From germline, CDR1 is MNHEY and CDR2 SVGAGI. J was trimmed by 3 bases and V by 11 bases; bases with no gene match: 10. The CDR3 extends over 13 amino acids. This clone has a single count. Its cognate antigen is unknown. The rearrangement joins TRBV6-5 to TRBJ2-7, with 7 bases matching TRBD1. Sample: peripheral blood, taken on day 0 of AZD1222 vaccination. The origin of this receptor is an adult in good health. This chain's CDR3 is CAGASDRFYEQYF. Written as DNA, the CDR3 is TGTGCCGGAGCCTCGGACAGGTTCTACGAGCAGTACTTC.